The clone carrying this T cell receptor (beta chain) was seen at least ten times. Its target is not known. These data belong to a study of T-cell memory formation after mild COVID-19. Study outcomes and limitations: Contracting clones from day 15 to 85 showed balanced CD4/CD8; later expanders favored CD4+. Cross-reactive memory apparently joined, as some responding clones appeared in pre-infection memory.

The CDR3 covers 14 residues. The V gene lost 6 bases and the J gene lost 3 bases, with 15 bases spanning the gap. TCRdb passed the 5' RACE reads through MiXCR, listing each CDR3 protein once. The sample holds some 150,000 distinct CDR3 sequences, approximately 5.7% seen once. The origin of this receptor is an adult woman who had mild COVID-19 (a few samples of this study predate the infection). Cell type and time point are not known. The sample taken for sequencing was PBMCs or a T cell subset sorted from them (not recorded which). V usage is TRBV12-3 or TRBV12-4 and J usage is TRBJ2-7; TRBD2 is a possible D gene (5 bases). In DNA form, the CDR3 reads TGTGCCAGCAGCCCCTGGGCGGGCGTCTACGAGCAGTACTTC. Translating gives CASSPWAGVYEQYF.